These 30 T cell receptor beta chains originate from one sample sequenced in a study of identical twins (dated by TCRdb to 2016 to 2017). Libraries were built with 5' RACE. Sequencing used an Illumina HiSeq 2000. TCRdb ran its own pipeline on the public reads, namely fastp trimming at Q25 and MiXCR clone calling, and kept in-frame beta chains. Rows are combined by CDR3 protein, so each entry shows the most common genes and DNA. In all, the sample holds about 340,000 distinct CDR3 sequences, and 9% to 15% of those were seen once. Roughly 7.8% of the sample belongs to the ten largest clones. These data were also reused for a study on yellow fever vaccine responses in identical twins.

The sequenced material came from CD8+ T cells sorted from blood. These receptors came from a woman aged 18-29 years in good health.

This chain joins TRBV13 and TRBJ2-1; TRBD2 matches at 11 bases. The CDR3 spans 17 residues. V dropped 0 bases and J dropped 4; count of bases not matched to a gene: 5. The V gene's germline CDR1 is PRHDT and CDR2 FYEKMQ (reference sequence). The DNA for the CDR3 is TGTGCCAGCAGCTTAGGGCGAGCTAGCGGGAGGTACAATGAGCAGTTCTTC. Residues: CASSLGRASGRYNEQFF. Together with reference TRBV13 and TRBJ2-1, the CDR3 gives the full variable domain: AAGVIQSPRHLIKEKRETATLKCYPIPRHDTVYWYQQGPGQDPQFLISFYEKMQSDKGSIPDRFSAQQFSDYHSELNMSSLELGDSALYFCASSLGRASGRYNEQFFGPGTRLTVL.

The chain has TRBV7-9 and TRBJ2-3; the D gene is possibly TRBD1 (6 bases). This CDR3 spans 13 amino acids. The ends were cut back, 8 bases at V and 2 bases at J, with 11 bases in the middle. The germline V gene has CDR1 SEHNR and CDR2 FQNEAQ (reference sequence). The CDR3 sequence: CASWDTVTDTQYF. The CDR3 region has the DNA TGTGCCAGCTGGGACACCGTCACAGATACGCAGTATTTT.

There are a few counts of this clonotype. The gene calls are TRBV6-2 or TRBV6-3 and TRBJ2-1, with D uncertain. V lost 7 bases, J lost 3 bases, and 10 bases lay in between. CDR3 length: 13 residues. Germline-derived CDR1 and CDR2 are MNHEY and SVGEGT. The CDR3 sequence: CASIRTDYNEQFF. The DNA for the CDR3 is TGTGCCAGCATTCGAACAGACTACAATGAGCAGTTCTTC.

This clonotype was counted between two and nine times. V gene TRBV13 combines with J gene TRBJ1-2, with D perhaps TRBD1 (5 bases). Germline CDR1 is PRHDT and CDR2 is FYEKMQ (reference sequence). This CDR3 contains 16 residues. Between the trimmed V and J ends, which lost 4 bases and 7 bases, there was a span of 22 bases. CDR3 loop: CASSSGPTGLGFGYTF. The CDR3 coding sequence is TGTGCCAGCAGCTCAGGACCGACGGGGCTCGGGTTTGGCTACACCTTC.

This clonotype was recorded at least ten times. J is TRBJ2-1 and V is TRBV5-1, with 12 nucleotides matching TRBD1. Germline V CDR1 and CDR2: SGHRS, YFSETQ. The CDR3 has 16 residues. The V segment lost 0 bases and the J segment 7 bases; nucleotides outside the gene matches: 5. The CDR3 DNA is TGCGCCAGCAGCTTGGCCGGGACAGGGGGCTTAAATGAGCAGTTCTTC. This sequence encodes CASSLAGTGGLNEQFF.

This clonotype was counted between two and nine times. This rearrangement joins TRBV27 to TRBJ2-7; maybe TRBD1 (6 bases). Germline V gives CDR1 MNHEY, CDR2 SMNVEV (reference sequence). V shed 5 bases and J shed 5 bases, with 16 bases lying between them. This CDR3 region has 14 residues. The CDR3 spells CASSPNARGNEQYV. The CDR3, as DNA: TGTGCCAGCAGTCCCAATGCTAGGGGGAACGAGCAGTACGTC.

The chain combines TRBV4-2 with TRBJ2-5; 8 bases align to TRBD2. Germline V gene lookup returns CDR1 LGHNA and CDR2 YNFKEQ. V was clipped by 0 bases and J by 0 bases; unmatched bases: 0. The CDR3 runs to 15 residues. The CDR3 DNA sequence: TGTGCCAGCAGCCAAGATAGCGGGAACCAAGAGACCCAGTACTTC. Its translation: CASSQDSGNQETQYF.

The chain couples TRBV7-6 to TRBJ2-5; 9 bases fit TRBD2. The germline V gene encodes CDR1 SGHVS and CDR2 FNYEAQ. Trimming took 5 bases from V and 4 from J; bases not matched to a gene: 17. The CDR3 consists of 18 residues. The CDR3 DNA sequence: TGTGCCAGCAGCCCCCCTGTATTAGCGGGGGAGATAAGAGAGACCCAGTACTTC. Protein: CASSPPVLAGEIRETQYF.

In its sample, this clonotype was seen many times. The DNA for the CDR3 is TGTGCCAGCAGCTTAGCTAGCAGGGGGCCCTACACTGAAGCTTTCTTT. It is translated as CASSLASRGPYTEAFF. V and J are TRBV7-9 and TRBJ1-1; 8 bases line up with TRBD1. Germline loops: CDR1 SEHNR, CDR2 FQNEAQ (reference sequence). The CDR3 loop spans 16 amino acids. J gave up 3 bases and V 0 bases, and 6 bases lay outside the gene matches.

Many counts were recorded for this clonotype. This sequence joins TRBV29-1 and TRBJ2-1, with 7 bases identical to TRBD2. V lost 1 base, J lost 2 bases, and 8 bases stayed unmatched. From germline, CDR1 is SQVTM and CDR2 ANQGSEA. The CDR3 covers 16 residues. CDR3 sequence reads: CSVEGSSGLTYNEQFF. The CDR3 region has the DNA TGCAGCGTTGAAGGGAGTAGCGGGCTTACCTACAATGAGCAGTTCTTC.

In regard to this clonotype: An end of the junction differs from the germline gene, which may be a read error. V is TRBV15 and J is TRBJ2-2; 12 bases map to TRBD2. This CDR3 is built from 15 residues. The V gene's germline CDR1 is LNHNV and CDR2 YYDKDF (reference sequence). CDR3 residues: CASSIRLAGVGELFF. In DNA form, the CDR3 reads TGTGCCAGCAGCATTAGACTAGCGGGAGTCGGGGAGCTGTTTTTT. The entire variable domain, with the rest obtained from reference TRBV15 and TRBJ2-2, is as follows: DAMVIQNPRYQVTQFGKPVTLSCSQTLNHNVMYWYQQKSSQAPKLLFHYYDKDFNNEADTPDNFQSRRPNTSFCFLDIRSPGLGDTAMYLCASSIRLAGVGELFFGEGSRLTVL.

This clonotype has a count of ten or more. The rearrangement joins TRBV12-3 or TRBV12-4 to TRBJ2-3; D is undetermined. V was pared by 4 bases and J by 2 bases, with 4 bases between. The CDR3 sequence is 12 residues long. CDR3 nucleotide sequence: TGTGCCAGCAGTTGGGTCACAGATACGCAGTATTTT. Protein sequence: CASSWVTDTQYF.

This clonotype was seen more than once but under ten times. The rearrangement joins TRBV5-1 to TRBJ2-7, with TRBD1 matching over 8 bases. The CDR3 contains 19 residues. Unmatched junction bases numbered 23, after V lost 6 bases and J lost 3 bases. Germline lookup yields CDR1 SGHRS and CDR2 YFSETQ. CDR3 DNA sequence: TGCGCCAGCAAACCGTCGATGGCCTCTTGGGGGGACAGGCTCTACGAGCAGTACTTC. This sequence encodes CASKPSMASWGDRLYEQYF.

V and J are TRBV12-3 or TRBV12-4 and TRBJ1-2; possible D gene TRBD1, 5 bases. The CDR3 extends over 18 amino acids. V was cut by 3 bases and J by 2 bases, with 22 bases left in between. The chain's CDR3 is CASSLQYRRDPNNYGYTF. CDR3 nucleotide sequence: TGTGCCAGCAGTTTGCAGTATCGACGGGACCCCAACAACTATGGCTACACCTTC.

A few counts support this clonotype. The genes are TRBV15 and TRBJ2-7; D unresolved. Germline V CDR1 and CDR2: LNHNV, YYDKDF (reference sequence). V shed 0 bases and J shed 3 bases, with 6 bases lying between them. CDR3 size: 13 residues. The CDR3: CATSRDRRYEQYV. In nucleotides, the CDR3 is TGTGCCACCAGCAGAGACAGACGCTACGAGCAGTACGTC.

CDR3 amino acids: CASSYARENTGELFF. The CDR3 coding sequence is TGTGCCAGCAGTTACGCCCGGGAGAACACCGGGGAGCTGTTTTTT. The chain combines TRBV6-5 with TRBJ2-2; TRBD2 might be the D (5 bases). CDR1 is MNHEY and CDR2 is SVGAGI in the germline V gene. V was shortened by 2 bases and J by 1 base, with 8 bases between the two germline ends. The CDR3 is 15 residues long.

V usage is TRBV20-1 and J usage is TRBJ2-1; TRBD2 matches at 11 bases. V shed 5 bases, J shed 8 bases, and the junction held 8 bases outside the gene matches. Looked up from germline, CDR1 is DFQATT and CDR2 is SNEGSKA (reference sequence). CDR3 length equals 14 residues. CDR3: CSARLAGGPDEQFF. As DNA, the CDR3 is TGCAGTGCTCGCTTAGCGGGAGGGCCTGATGAGCAGTTCTTC.

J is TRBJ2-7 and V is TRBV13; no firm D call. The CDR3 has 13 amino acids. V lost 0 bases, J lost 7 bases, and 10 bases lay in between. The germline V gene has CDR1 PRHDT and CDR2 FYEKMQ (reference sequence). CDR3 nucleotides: TGTGCCAGCAGCTTAGGCCGGCCGAGGGAGCAGTACTTC. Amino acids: CASSLGRPREQYF.

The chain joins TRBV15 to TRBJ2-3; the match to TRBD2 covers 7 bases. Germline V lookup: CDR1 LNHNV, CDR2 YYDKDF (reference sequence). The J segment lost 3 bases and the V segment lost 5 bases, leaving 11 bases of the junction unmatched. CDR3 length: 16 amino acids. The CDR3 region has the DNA TGTGCCACCAGCGACAGTGGACTAGTTCCGACAGATACGCAGTATTTT. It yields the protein CATSDSGLVPTDTQYF. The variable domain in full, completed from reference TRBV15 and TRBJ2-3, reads DAMVIQNPRYQVTQFGKPVTLSCSQTLNHNVMYWYQQKSSQAPKLLFHYYDKDFNNEADTPDNFQSRRPNTSFCFLDIRSPGLGDTAMYLCATSDSGLVPTDTQYFGPGTRLTVL.

As DNA, the CDR3 is TGTGCCAGCAGCGAAACAGAGGATTTCTACGAGCAGTACGTC. It codes for CASSETEDFYEQYV. The chain has TRBV2 and TRBJ2-7, with D hard to call. Trimming removed 6 bases at V and 3 bases at J, with 15 bases between. CDR1 SNHLY and CDR2 FYNNEI come from the germline V gene. The CDR3 runs 14 residues.

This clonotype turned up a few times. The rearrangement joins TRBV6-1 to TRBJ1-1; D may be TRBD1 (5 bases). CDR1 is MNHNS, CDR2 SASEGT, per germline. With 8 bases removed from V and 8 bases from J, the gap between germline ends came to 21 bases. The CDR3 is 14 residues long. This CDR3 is CASVGAWAAEEAFF. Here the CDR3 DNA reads TGTGCCAGCGTCGGGGCCTGGGCTGCTGAAGAAGCTTTCTTT.

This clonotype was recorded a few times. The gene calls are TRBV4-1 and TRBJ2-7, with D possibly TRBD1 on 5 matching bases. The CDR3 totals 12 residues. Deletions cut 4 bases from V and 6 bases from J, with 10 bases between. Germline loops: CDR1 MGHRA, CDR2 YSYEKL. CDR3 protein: CASSRPQGEQYF. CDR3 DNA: TGCGCCAGCAGCCGCCCGCAGGGCGAGCAGTACTTC.

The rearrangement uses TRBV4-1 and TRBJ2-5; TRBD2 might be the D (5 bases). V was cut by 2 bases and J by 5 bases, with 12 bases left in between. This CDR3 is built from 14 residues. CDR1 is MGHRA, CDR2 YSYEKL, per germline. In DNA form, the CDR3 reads TGCGCCAGCAGCCAATCACTAGTCTCGGAGACCCAGTACTTC. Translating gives CASSQSLVSETQYF.

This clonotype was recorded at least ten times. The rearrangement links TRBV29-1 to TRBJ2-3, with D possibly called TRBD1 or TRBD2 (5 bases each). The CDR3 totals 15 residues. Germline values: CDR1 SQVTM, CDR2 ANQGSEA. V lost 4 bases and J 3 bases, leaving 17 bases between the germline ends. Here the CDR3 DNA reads TGCAGCGTTGGGAACGGGGCCTTTGGAACAGATACGCAGTATTTT. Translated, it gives CSVGNGAFGTDTQYF.

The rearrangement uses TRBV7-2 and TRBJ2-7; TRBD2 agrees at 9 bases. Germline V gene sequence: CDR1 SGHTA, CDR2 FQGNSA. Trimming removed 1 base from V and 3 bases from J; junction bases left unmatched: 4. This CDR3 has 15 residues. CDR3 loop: CASSLDSGRYYEQYF. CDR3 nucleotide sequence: TGTGCCAGCAGCTTAGATAGCGGGAGATACTACGAGCAGTACTTC.

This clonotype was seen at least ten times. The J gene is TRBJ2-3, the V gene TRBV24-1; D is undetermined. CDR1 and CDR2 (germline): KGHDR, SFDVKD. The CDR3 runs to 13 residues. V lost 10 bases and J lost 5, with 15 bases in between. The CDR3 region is CATTDPARDTQYF. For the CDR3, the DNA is TGTGCCACTACAGACCCGGCCAGAGATACGCAGTATTTT.

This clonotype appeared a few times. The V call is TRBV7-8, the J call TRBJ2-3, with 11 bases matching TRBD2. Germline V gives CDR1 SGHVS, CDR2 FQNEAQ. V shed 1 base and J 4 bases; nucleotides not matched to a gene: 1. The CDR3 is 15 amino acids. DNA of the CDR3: TGTGCCAGCAGCTTAGTAGCGGGAGGGTCAGATACGCAGTATTTT. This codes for CASSLVAGGSDTQYF.

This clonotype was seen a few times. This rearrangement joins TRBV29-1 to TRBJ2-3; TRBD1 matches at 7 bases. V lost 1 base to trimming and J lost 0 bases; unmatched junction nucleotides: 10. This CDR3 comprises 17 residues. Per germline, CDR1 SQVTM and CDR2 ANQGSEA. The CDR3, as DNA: TGCAGCGTTGAAGGGCCTGGGGACAGCCCTAGCACAGATACGCAGTATTTT. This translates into CSVEGPGDSPSTDTQYF.

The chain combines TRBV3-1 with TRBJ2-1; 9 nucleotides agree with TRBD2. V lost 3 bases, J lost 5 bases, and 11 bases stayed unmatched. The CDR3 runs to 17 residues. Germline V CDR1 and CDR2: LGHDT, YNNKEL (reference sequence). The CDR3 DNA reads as TGTGCCAGCAGCCACCAGTTAAGCGGGAGGTGGGACAATGAGCAGTTCTTC. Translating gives CASSHQLSGRWDNEQFF.

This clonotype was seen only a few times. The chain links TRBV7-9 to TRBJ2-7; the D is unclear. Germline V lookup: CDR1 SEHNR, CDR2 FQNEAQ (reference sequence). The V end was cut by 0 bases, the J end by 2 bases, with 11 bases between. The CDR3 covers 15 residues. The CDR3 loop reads CASSLAPQDPYEQYF. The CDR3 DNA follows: TGTGCCAGCAGCTTAGCGCCCCAGGACCCCTACGAGCAGTACTTC. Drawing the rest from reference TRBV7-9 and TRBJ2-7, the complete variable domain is DTGVSQNPRHKITKRGQNVTFRCDPISEHNRLYWYRQTLGQGPEFLTYFQNEAQLEKSRLLSDRFSAERPKGSFSTLEIQRTEQGDSAMYLCASSLAPQDPYEQYFGPGTRLTVT.